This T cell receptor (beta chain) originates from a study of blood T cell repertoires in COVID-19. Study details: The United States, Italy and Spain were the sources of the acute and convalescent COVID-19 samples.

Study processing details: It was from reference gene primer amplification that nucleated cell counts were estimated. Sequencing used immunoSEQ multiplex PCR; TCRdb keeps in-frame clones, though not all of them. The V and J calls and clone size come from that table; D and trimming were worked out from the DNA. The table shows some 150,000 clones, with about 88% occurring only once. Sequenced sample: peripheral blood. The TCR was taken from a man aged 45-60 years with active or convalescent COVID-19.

CDR3 residues: CASSILLPVDQPQHF. In DNA form, the CDR3 reads TGTGCCAGTAGTATACTCCTCCCGGTGGATCAGCCCCAGCATTTT. The rearrangement uses TRBV19 and TRBJ1-5; no clear D gene. The germline V gene has CDR1 LNHDA and CDR2 SQIVND (reference sequence). Between the trimmed V and J ends, which lost 2 bases and 5 bases, there was a span of 13 bases. The CDR3 is 15 amino acids.